A selection of T cell receptor beta chains follows, all from one sample in a study of STAT3 mutations in large granular lymphocyte leukemia. Assay used: immunoSEQ multiplex PCR; TCRdb lists only in-frame clones, some missing. This table has some 30,000 clones, 60% to 85% appearing once. The material sequenced was peripheral blood mononuclear cells. Source of these receptors: a woman aged 45 to 65 with T-cell large granular lymphocyte leukemia. Some clones in this sample may be carry-over from other donors' samples. CDR3s include the opening cysteine and the closing phenylalanine or tryptophan. A D gene is named only where the DNA matches it firmly. Part of the rows lack a size; the others show once, few, many or a class for expanded clones.

. | TRBJ2-7 | TRBV28 | few | TGTGCCAGCAGCTTCCACCCCTACGAGCAGTACTTC | CASSFHPYEQYF
TRBD2 | TRBJ2-3 | TRBV4-3 | . | TGCGCCAGCAGCCGGCGACTTAGCGGGAGTGATCCCACAGATACGCAGTATTTT | CASSRRLSGSDPTDTQYF
. | TRBJ2-7 | TRBV18 | . | TGTGCCAGCTCACGATGGGATGCGGGCTCCTACGAGCAGTACTTC | CASSRWDAGSYEQYF
. | TRBJ2-2 | TRBV28 | . | TGTGCCAGCAGTTTATCGCGGTGGGGTGGGACGGCGAGCTACGGGAGCACCGGGGAGCTGTTTTTT | CASSLSRWGGTASYGSTGELFF
. | TRBJ1-5 | TRBV7-2 | . | TGTGCCAGCAGCAAGTGGGGTGATCAGCCCCAGCATTTT | CASSKWGDQPQHF
TRBD1 | TRBJ2-7 | TRBV13 | . | TGTGCCAGCAGACATGGGGACAGGGCCTACGAGCAGTACTTC | CASRHGDRAYEQYF
. | TRBJ1-2 | TRBV5-1 | . | TGCGCCAGCAGCTCCGGACAGTATGGCTACACCTTC | CASSSGQYGYTF
TRBD1 | TRBJ2-5 | TRBV5-6 | . | TGTGCCAGCAGCTGGGGGACAGGGGGCGTAGAGACCCAGTACTTC | CASSWGTGGVETQYF
. | TRBJ2-2 | TRBV19 | . | TGTGCCAGTACCTCTGGGACAATTAACACCGGGGAGCTGTTTTTT | CASTSGTINTGELFF
. | TRBJ2-6 | TRBV6-6 | . | TGTGCCAGCACCCCTCGGGGATCTGGGGCCAACGTCCTGACTTTC | CASTPRGSGANVLTF
TRBD1 | TRBJ1-5 | TRBV19 | few | TGTGCCAGTACCGGAACAGGGGGGCATCAGCCCCAGCATTTT | CASTGTGGHQPQHF
. | TRBJ1-1 | TRBV18 | once | TGTGCCAGCTCACCCGACCCCCTAGGGACAGAAGCTTTCTTT | CASSPDPLGTEAFF
TRBD1 | TRBJ1-2 | TRBV28 | once | TGTGCCAGCGCGCGGGGACAGGGTTCTTCCTATGGCTACACCTTC | CASARGQGSSYGYTF
. | TRBJ2-2 | TRBV29-1 | . | TGCAGCGTTTACGGAGGGCCACCCACCGGGGAGCTGTTTTTT | CSVYGGPPTGELFF
. | TRBJ1-2 | TRBV5-1 | few | TGCGCCAGCAGCTTCAACAGGGATGGCTACACCTTC | CASSFNRDGYTF
. | TRBJ2-7 | TRBV6-5 | few | TGTGCCAGCATTCAGACGGTGGGGGGCTACGAGCAGTACTTC | CASIQTVGGYEQYF
. | TRBJ2-2 | TRBV6-5 | . | TGTGCCAGCAGTTACTCGAACAGATACACCGGGGAGCTGTTTTTT | CASSYSNRYTGELFF
. | TRBJ1-1 | TRBV18 | . | TGTGCCAGCTCACCAGACAGGTTGAACACTGAAGCTTTCTTT | CASSPDRLNTEAFF
. | TRBJ2-7 | TRBV5-6 | . | TGTGCCAGCAGCACCCCCTCCAACTACGAGCAGTACTTC | CASSTPSNYEQYF
TRBD2 | TRBJ2-5 | TRBV7-2 | . | TGTGCCAGCAGCTTGGCGGGAGGGAGGGAGACCCAGTACTTC | CASSLAGGRETQYF
TRBD1 | TRBJ1-2 | TRBV2 | few | TGTGCCAGCAGTTTCGGACAGGGCAGCTATGGCTACACCTTC | CASSFGQGSYGYTF
. | TRBJ1-5 | TRBV19 | . | TGTGCCAGTAGTCTATTCGGAGGGAACAATCAGCCCCAGCATTTT | CASSLFGGNNQPQHF
TRBD1 | TRBJ2-7 | TRBV7-9 | . | TGTGCCAGCAGCTTAGTCGGGGACAGGTCTCGTCGGGAGTACTTC | CASSLVGDRSRREYF
. | TRBJ2-2 | TRBV7-2 | . | TGTGCCAGCAGCCCGCAGATTACAGGGTCTAGGGCCGGGGAGCTGTTTTTT | CASSPQITGSRAGELFF
. | TRBJ2-7 | TRBV18 | . | TGTGCCAGCTCCCCCGCTGTGGCAGGGATGAGCGAGCAGTACTTC | CASSPAVAGMSEQYF
. | TRBJ1-1 | TRBV11-3 | . | TGTGCCAGCAGCTTATCCCAAAACACTGAAGCTTTCTTT | CASSLSQNTEAFF
TRBD2 | TRBJ2-3 | TRBV7-9 | few | TGTGCCAGCAGCTCGGGACTAGCGGGACATCGAGATACGCAGTATTTT | CASSSGLAGHRDTQYF
TRBD1 | TRBJ2-7 | TRBV5-1 | . | TGCGCCAGCAGCTTGGGAGACAGGGGAGGCTACGAGCAGTACTTC | CASSLGDRGGYEQYF
. | TRBJ2-5 | TRBV7-2 | . | TGTGCCAGCAGCCGTAGCGGCCAGCTGGAGACCCAGTACTTC | CASSRSGQLETQYF
. | TRBJ1-2 | TRBV4-3 | once | TGCGCCAGCAGCCAGGATAGGGTTTATGGCTACACCTTC | CASSQDRVYGYTF
. | TRBJ2-7 | TRBV20-1 | . | TGCAGTGCTAGCGCCTACGAGCAGTACTTC | CSASAYEQYF
TRBD1 | TRBJ2-1 | TRBV27 | . | TGTGCCAGCAGTCGACAGGGAAACTATTACAATGAGCAGTTCTTC | CASSRQGNYYNEQFF
. | TRBJ1-5 | TRBV19 | . | TGTGCCAGTAGTATCTTCGACATAAATCAGCCCCAGCATTTT | CASSIFDINQPQHF
TRBD2 | TRBJ2-1 | TRBV18 | . | TGTGCCAGCTCACCTAGCGGGGATTCCTACAATGAGCAGTTCTTC | CASSPSGDSYNEQFF
. | TRBJ1-1 | TRBV30 | . | TGTGCCTGGAACAGGGCCCTTCAGCGTGAAGCTTTCTTT | CAWNRALQREAFF
TRBD1 | TRBJ2-1 | TRBV7-9 | . | TGTGCCAGCAGACAGGACAGGACCTACAATGAGCAGTTCTTC | CASRQDRTYNEQFF
. | TRBJ2-7 | TRBV13 | . | TGTGCCAGCAGCTTATACGGGGTAACCTACGAGCAGTACTTC | CASSLYGVTYEQYF
TRBD2 | TRBJ2-7 | TRBV9 | . | TGTGCCAGCAGCTTTTTAGCGGGAGAGGGCGAGCAGTACTTC | CASSFLAGEGEQYF
TRBD2 | TRBJ2-7 | TRBV18 | . | TGTGCCAGCTCACCTACTAGCGGGAGGGTCTACGAGCAGTACTTC | CASSPTSGRVYEQYF
. | TRBJ2-7 | TRBV5-1 | few | TGCGCCAGCAGCTTGACGGGACCCTACGAGCAGTACTTC | CASSLTGPYEQYF
TRBD1 | TRBJ1-2 | TRBV9 | few | TGTGCCAGCAGCGGACCAACAGGGGAACGTGGCTACACCTTC | CASSGPTGERGYTF
TRBD1 | TRBJ2-6 | TRBV28 | once | TGTGCCAGCAGTCGGACAGGGATGGGCTCCGGGGCCAACGTCCTGACTTTC | CASSRTGMGSGANVLTF
. | TRBJ2-7 | TRBV20-1 | . | TGCAGTGCCTGGCGAGAGACTTTGCAGTACTTC | CSAWRETLQYF
TRBD2 | TRBJ2-7 | TRBV6-5 | . | TGTGCCAGCAGTTACTCGGAAGCGGGAGGGCCCAAGCAGTACTTC | CASSYSEAGGPKQYF